This TCR beta chain comes out of a study of blood T cell repertoires in COVID-19. Study details: Collection of acute and convalescent COVID-19 samples took place in the United States, Italy and Spain.

The germline CDR1 and CDR2 sequences are SGHDT and YYEEEE. This CDR3 is 15 amino acids long. Trimming took off 4 bases at V and 2 bases at J, with 13 bases between the two ends. Assay used: immunoSEQ multiplex PCR; TCRdb lists only in-frame clones, some missing. The sample carries roughly 70,000 clones, roughly 84% recorded once. The origin of this receptor is a man in his 70s with acute or convalescent COVID-19. The specimen sequenced was peripheral blood. This sequence joins TRBV5-6 and TRBJ1-5; possibly TRBD1 for D (5 bases). The CDR3 protein is CASSHFRAGNQPQHF. The CDR3 DNA reads TGTGCCAGCAGCCACTTCAGGGCGGGCAATCAGCCCCAGCATTTT.